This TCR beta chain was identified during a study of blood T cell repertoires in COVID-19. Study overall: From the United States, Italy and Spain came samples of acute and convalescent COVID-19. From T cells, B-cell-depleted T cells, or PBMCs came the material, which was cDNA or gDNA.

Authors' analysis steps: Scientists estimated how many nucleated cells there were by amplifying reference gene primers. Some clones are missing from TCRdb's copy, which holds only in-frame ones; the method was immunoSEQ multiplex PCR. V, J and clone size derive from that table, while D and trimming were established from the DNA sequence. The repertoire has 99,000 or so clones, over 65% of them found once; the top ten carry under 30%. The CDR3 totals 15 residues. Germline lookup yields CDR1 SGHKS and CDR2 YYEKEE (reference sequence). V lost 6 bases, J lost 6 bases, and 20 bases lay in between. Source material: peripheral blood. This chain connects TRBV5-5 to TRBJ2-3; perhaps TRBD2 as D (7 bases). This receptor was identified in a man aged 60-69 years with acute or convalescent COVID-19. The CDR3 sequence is CASTMIPGGGDTQYF. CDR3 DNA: TGTGCCAGCACCATGATCCCGGGGGGCGGGGATACGCAGTATTTT.